One sample yielded the 10 T cell receptor beta chains listed below, sequenced in a study of blood T cell repertoires in COVID-19 (dated by TCRdb to 2020 to 2021). The library was prepared using the immunoSEQ multiplex PCR assay. Entries here come from immuneACCESS through TCRdb and include only in-frame sequences with V and J called. Some clones fail to appear in such tables; in the studies checked, an unresolved V gene covers under half of the shortfall, and the cause of the remainder is unknown. The sample table holds 250,000 to 350,000 clones, of which around 90% were seen once. The top ten hold 0.8% to 1% of the sample. The material sequenced was PBMCs or T cells enriched from blood (not recorded which). All receptors derive from a woman in her twenties or thirties who had recovered from COVID-19.

This chain joins TRBV19 and TRBJ2-7, with 9 bases matching TRBD1. Germline V gene sequence: CDR1 LNHDA, CDR2 SQIVND (reference sequence). CDR3 size: 15 residues. V was pared by 5 bases and J by 5 bases, with 10 bases of the junction left unmatched. CDR3 sequence: CASSSRDRVLDEQYF. The DNA for the CDR3 is TGTGCCAGTAGTTCCCGGGACAGGGTTTTGGACGAGCAGTACTTC.

CDR3 loop: CASSQRLEDTQYF. The CDR3 DNA is TGTGCCAGCAGCCAAAGACTGGAAGATACGCAGTATTTT. V gene TRBV7-6 combines with J gene TRBJ2-3; D ambiguous. The CDR3 is made up of 13 amino acids. The ends were cut back, 5 bases at V and 5 bases at J, with 11 bases in the middle. Germline loops: CDR1 SGHVS, CDR2 FNYEAQ.

This clone was observed a single time. V usage is TRBV28 and J usage is TRBJ2-5, with TRBD2 identical over 7 bases. Trimming cost V 2 bases and J 4 bases; bases outside gene matches: 7. The CDR3 is made up of 15 amino acids. CDR1 is MDHEN, CDR2 SYDVKM, per germline. The CDR3 nucleotides are TGTGCCAGCAGTTTAGGAGGGGAGGGGATAGAGACCCAGTACTTC. As protein: CASSLGGEGIETQYF. Variable domain in full (rest from reference TRBV28 and TRBJ2-5): DVKVTQSSRYLVKRTGEKVFLECVQDMDHENMFWYRQDPGLGLRLIYFSYDVKMKEKGDIPEGYSVSREKKERFSLILESASTNQTSMYLCASSLGGEGIETQYFGPGTRLLVL.

The chain joins TRBV7-2 to TRBJ2-5; 11 positions agree with TRBD2. Germline CDR1 reads SGHTA; CDR2 reads FQGNSA. The CDR3 runs to 16 residues. V trimming: 5 bases; J trimming: 4 bases; junction bases outside the gene matches: 9. CDR3 nucleotide sequence: TGTGCCAGCAGCCCACCCAGACTAGCGGGGACAGAGACCCAGTACTTC. Translation gives CASSPPRLAGTETQYF.

V and J are TRBV27 and TRBJ1-2; TRBD1 agrees at 7 bases. With 3 bases clipped from V and 8 bases from J, the junction kept 12 bases outside the gene matches. The CDR3 has 15 amino acids. Germline V gene lookup returns CDR1 MNHEY and CDR2 SMNVEV (reference sequence). CDR3 coding DNA: TGTGCCAGCAGTTTTTCACCTCGGTTAGGGGGCGGCTACACCTTC. Protein product: CASSFSPRLGGGYTF.

The chain couples TRBV4-1 to TRBJ2-7; TRBD2 aligns across 8 bases. Germline assignment: CDR1 MGHRA and CDR2 YSYEKL. CDR3 size: 15 residues. The ends lost 3 bases at V and 4 bases at J; junction bases unmatched: 8. Written as DNA, the CDR3 is TGCGCCAGCAGCCAGCCCGGGACTAGGCGGTACGAGCAGTACTTC. Translation: CASSQPGTRRYEQYF.

The chain's CDR3 is CASSPEVLFESPLHF. CDR3 nucleotide sequence: TGTGCCAGCTCACCGGAGGTTCTGTTTGAGTCACCCCTCCACTTT. The rearrangement uses TRBV18 and TRBJ1-6; D unclear. The CDR3 sequence is 15 residues long. V lost 3 bases and J 10 bases, leaving 16 bases between the germline ends. Germline CDR1 and CDR2: KGHSH and LQKENI.

The chain recombines TRBV9 with TRBJ1-4; no firm D call. CDR3 size: 15 residues. CDR1 is SGDLS and CDR2 is YYNGEE in the germline V gene. The V end lost 0 bases, the J end lost 2 bases, and 8 bases lay between the germline ends. CDR3 residues: CASSVEGRTNEKLFF. As DNA, the CDR3 is TGTGCCAGCAGCGTAGAAGGGAGGACTAATGAAAAACTGTTTTTT.

The CDR3 sequence is CASSLDRETEAFF. Here the CDR3 DNA reads TGTGCCAGCAGCTTGGACAGGGAGACTGAAGCTTTCTTT. This sequence joins TRBV11-3 and TRBJ1-1, with 8 bases fitting TRBD1. This CDR3 is built from 13 residues. V gave up 3 bases and J gave up 5 bases; unmatched junction bases: 2. Germline V CDR1 and CDR2: SGHNT, YENEEA.

CDR3 sequence: CASSLASGAGNTIYF. The CDR3, as DNA: TGCGCCAGCAGCTTGGCTTCGGGGGCTGGAAACACCATATATTTT. The chain is built from TRBV5-1 and TRBJ1-3; a weak D match, TRBD1 (5 bases). Trimming shortened V by 0 bases and J by 2 bases, and 9 bases separated the two germline ends. The CDR3 sequence is 15 residues long. Germline loops: CDR1 SGHRS, CDR2 YFSETQ.